Listed below are T cell receptor beta chains from one sample, sequenced in a study of blood T cell repertoires in COVID-19. TCRdb's copy holds only in-frame clones and misses some; the assay was immunoSEQ multiplex PCR. Of about 230,000 clones detected, 80% to 90% appear once; the ten largest clones hold approximately 10%. The material sequenced was peripheral blood. These receptor sequences come from a man aged 50 to 60 with COVID-19, enrolled during active disease. The CDR3 runs from the conserved cysteine through the conserved F or W. The D gene is left open where the match is weak. Clone size is given for some rows only: seen once, a few or many times, or a class if the clone is expanded.

len,abundance,j_gene,d_gene,v_gene,CDR3nt,CDR3aa
16,NA,TRBJ2-5,TRBD1,TRBV4-3,TGCGCCAGCAGCCAAGACCGGGACAGGGGGCGAGAGACCCAGTACTTC,CASSQDRDRGRETQYF
13,NA,TRBJ2-7,NA,TRBV30,TGTGCCTGGCAAAGGGGGGGTCTTTACGAGCAGTACTTC,CAWQRGGLYEQYF
16,NA,TRBJ1-6,NA,TRBV27,TGTGCCAGCAGTTTAGGGTCGGGCAGGGCCCATTCACCCCTCCACTTT,CASSLGSGRAHSPLHF
15,NA,TRBJ2-3,NA,TRBV6-5,TGTGCCAGCACCTATAGCGGTGTTGGCACAGATACGCAGTATTTT,CASTYSGVGTDTQYF
15,once,TRBJ1-5,NA,TRBV13,TGTGCCAGCAGCTTAGGGCAGGCCCAGCAATCGGCCCAGCATTTT,CASSLGQAQQSAQHF
18,NA,TRBJ1-1,NA,TRBV5-1,TGCGCCAGCAGCTTTGGGGCGGTATTGGGGATTCCGAACACTGAAGCTTTCTTT,CASSFGAVLGIPNTEAFF
12,NA,TRBJ2-5,NA,TRBV28,TGTGCCAGCAGTTTCTTCCAAGAGACCCAGTACTTC,CASSFFQETQYF
17,NA,TRBJ2-2,TRBD2,TRBV6-2/TRBV6-3,TGTGCCAGCAGTTCATTAAGCGGGGGGGACAACACCGGGGAGCTGTTTTTT,CASSSLSGGDNTGELFF
15,NA,TRBJ2-7,NA,TRBV7-2,TGTGCCAGCAGCTTAGTGCAGGGTGGTACTTACGAGCAGTACTTC,CASSLVQGGTYEQYF
15,NA,TRBJ1-5,TRBD1,TRBV24-1,TGTGCCACGAAGAATGGGACAGGCATATATCAGCCCCAGCATTTT,CATKNGTGIYQPQHF
14,NA,TRBJ2-1,NA,TRBV2,TGTGCCAGCAGTGTGACGGAGATACTAAGTGAGCAGTTCTTC,CASSVTEILSEQFF
15,NA,TRBJ1-5,NA,TRBV30,TGTGCCTGGAGTCACGGGCAGGGAAAGGACCAGCCCCAGCATTTT,CAWSHGQGKDQPQHF
15,NA,TRBJ1-6,NA,TRBV7-8,TGTGCCAGCAGCTCACGGACAGAGTTTAATTCACCCCTCCACTTT,CASSSRTEFNSPLHF
15,NA,TRBJ2-7,NA,TRBV18,TGTGCCAGCTCACCAGGGTCAGGGGCTACCTACGAGCAGTACTTC,CASSPGSGATYEQYF
15,NA,TRBJ2-5,NA,TRBV7-2,TGTGCCAGCAGCTTCCAGGGGGGTGGGCAAGAGACCCAGTACTTC,CASSFQGGGQETQYF
12,NA,TRBJ1-2,NA,TRBV29-1,TGCAGTGTCGGCGACCTAGACTATGGCTACACCTTC,CSVGDLDYGYTF
13,few,TRBJ2-3,TRBD2,TRBV20-1,TGCAGTGCTAGTTCGCTAGCGGGAAATACGCAGTATTTT,CSASSLAGNTQYF
14,NA,TRBJ1-1,TRBD1,TRBV19,TGTGCCAGTAGCTGGGACAGGGGGAACACTGAAGCTTTCTTT,CASSWDRGNTEAFF
18,NA,TRBJ2-3,TRBD2,TRBV10-1,TGCGCCAGCAGTGAGCCTGATGCCCAGCGGGGGGGGTCAGATACGCAGTATTTT,CASSEPDAQRGGSDTQYF
13,NA,TRBJ2-3,TRBD1,TRBV6-5,TGTGCCAGCAAAGGACAGGGCGCAGATACGCAGTATTTT,CASKGQGADTQYF
15,NA,TRBJ2-2,NA,TRBV7-3,TGTGCCAGCAGCTTAAAAGGGCGGGACACCGGGGAGCTGTTTTTT,CASSLKGRDTGELFF
14,NA,TRBJ2-3,TRBD2,TRBV18,TGTGCCAGCTCACCAACTAGCGGGACCGATACGCAGTATTTT,CASSPTSGTDTQYF
16,NA,TRBJ2-3,NA,TRBV24-1,TGTGCCACCAGTTATGGGAGCCTAACTAGCACAGATACGCAGTATTTT,CATSYGSLTSTDTQYF
15,NA,TRBJ1-4,NA,TRBV3-1/TRBV3-2,TGTGCCAGCAGCCACGGAGGCAGGGGAACTGAAAAACTGTTTTTT,CASSHGGRGTEKLFF
17,once,TRBJ2-7,NA,TRBV18,TGTGCCAGCTCTCAATCCGGCGGGGTTCTAGCGCTCTACGAGCAGTACTTC,CASSQSGGVLALYEQYF
14,NA,TRBJ2-3,TRBD1,TRBV19,TGTGCCAGTAATACCGGACAGGGCACAGATACGCAGTATTTT,CASNTGQGTDTQYF
13,NA,TRBJ2-7,NA,TRBV7-3,TGTGCCAGCAGCCCCCCAGGATCCTACGAGCAGTACTTC,CASSPPGSYEQYF
17,NA,TRBJ1-4,NA,TRBV5-1,TGCGCCAGCAGCTTGGCCGGGGATTCGACAACTAATGAAAAACTGTTTTTT,CASSLAGDSTTNEKLFF
15,NA,TRBJ2-3,NA,TRBV5-1,TGCGCCAGCAGCTTGGCGGACTTCGACACAGATACGCAGTATTTT,CASSLADFDTDTQYF
15,NA,TRBJ1-4,NA,TRBV6-5,TGTGCCAGCAGTATCGGCGGAGCAACTAATGAAAAACTGTTTTTT,CASSIGGATNEKLFF
14,NA,TRBJ1-2,NA,TRBV6-1,TGTGCCAGCAGTGAGGGGCCGCGGAGCTATGGCTACACCTTC,CASSEGPRSYGYTF
21,few,TRBJ2-5,TRBD2,TRBV5-1,TGCGCCAGCAGCGGTCGGCTGGAGACGAGGGGCCCGAGGCGGGGGTGGAAATCCCAGTACTTC,CASSGRLETRGPRRGWKSQYF
17,once,TRBJ2-1,TRBD2,TRBV7-3,TGTGCCAGCAGCTTAGTAAGCGGGAGCGTTGGGAACAATGAGCAGTTCTTC,CASSLVSGSVGNNEQFF
15,NA,TRBJ1-5,TRBD1,TRBV29-1,TGCAGCGTGGCAAGCGGGACAGGGAGAAATCAGCCCCAGCATTTT,CSVASGTGRNQPQHF
14,NA,TRBJ2-2,TRBD2,TRBV28,TGTGCCAGCAGTTCGAGCGGGGGGGCCGGGGAGCTGTTTTTT,CASSSSGGAGELFF
16,NA,TRBJ1-1,TRBD1,TRBV5-1,TGCGCCAGCAGCTTCAGGGACAGGGGATCTAACACTGAAGCTTTCTTT,CASSFRDRGSNTEAFF
12,few,TRBJ2-7,TRBD1,TRBV29-1,TGCAGCGTTGGGGACAGGCTAAGCGAGCAGTACTTC,CSVGDRLSEQYF
15,NA,TRBJ2-7,NA,TRBV7-9,TGTGCCAGCAGCGATTTAGCGGCACTCAATTACGAGCAGTACTTC,CASSDLAALNYEQYF
15,NA,TRBJ1-5,TRBD1,TRBV19,TGTGCCAGTACCGGGACAGGGAATTTGGGTCAGCCCCAGCATTTT,CASTGTGNLGQPQHF
17,NA,TRBJ2-6,NA,TRBV2,TGTGCCAGCAGTCAAAAGACTAGTCTCTCTGGGGCCAACGTCCTGACTTTC,CASSQKTSLSGANVLTF
17,NA,TRBJ1-5,NA,TRBV6-1,TGTGCCAGCAGTGAAGGGAGGGGAGGAACCCGGAATCAGCCCCAGCATTTT,CASSEGRGGTRNQPQHF
15,few,TRBJ2-5,NA,TRBV7-9,TGTGCCAGCAGCTTAGGTGGGGGGTACCAAGAGACCCAGTACTTC,CASSLGGGYQETQYF
12,NA,TRBJ2-7,NA,TRBV6-1,TGTGCCAGCAGTGAAGTATCCGGCGAGCAGTACTTC,CASSEVSGEQYF
15,NA,TRBJ2-5,TRBD2,TRBV6-5,TGTGCCAGCAGGGGGGGACTAGCGGGACGAGAGACCCAGTACTTC,CASRGGLAGRETQYF
12,NA,TRBJ1-2,NA,TRBV30,TGTGCCTGGAGTGTACGTAAGACAGCCGACACCTTC,CAWSVRKTADTF
15,NA,TRBJ2-4,TRBD2,TRBV19,TGTGCCAGTAGTAGCGTTAGCGGGACTGGAAACATTCAGTACTTC,CASSSVSGTGNIQYF
15,NA,TRBJ1-4,NA,TRBV3-1/TRBV3-2,TGTGCCAGCAGCCAGCGAGGGCAGGGGAATGAAAAACTGTTTTTT,CASSQRGQGNEKLFF
13,NA,TRBJ1-1,NA,TRBV4-1,TGCGCCAGCAGCCAGACAATAGTCACTGAAGCTTTCTTT,CASSQTIVTEAFF
13,NA,TRBJ1-4,TRBD1,TRBV12-3/TRBV12-4,TGTGCCAGCAGGAACACAGGGGATGAAAAACTGTTTTTT,CASRNTGDEKLFF
13,NA,TRBJ1-1,NA,TRBV7-3,TGTGCCAGCAGCTTAAAACAGAACACTGAAGCTTTCTTT,CASSLKQNTEAFF
14,NA,TRBJ2-7,NA,TRBV30,TGTGCCTGGAGTCTGGGGGGTGGGACCTACGAGCAGTACTTC,CAWSLGGGTYEQYF
15,NA,TRBJ2-2,TRBD1,TRBV7-2,TGTGCCAGCAGCTCACAGGGGGCTGGCACCGGGGAGCTGTTTTTT,CASSSQGAGTGELFF
14,NA,TRBJ1-2,NA,TRBV7-9,TGTGCCAGCAGCTTATTGGCGGGTAACTATGGCTACACCTTC,CASSLLAGNYGYTF
15,NA,TRBJ2-5,TRBD2,TRBV20-1,TGCAGTGCTAGTCGAATGCGGGAGGTAACAGAGACCCAGTACTTC,CSASRMREVTETQYF
13,NA,TRBJ2-1,NA,TRBV7-3,TGTGCCAGCAGCTTAGGGACTCCCAATGAGCAGTTCTTC,CASSLGTPNEQFF
14,NA,TRBJ2-7,NA,TRBV29-1,TGCAGCGCCCTAACATCCATTGACAGCTACGAGCAGTACTTC,CSALTSIDSYEQYF
15,few,TRBJ1-1,TRBD1,TRBV19,TGTGCCAGTAGTACCTTGACAGGGTTTGACACTGAAGCTTTCTTT,CASSTLTGFDTEAFF
15,NA,TRBJ2-7,TRBD1,TRBV11-1,TGTGCCAGCAGCTTAGTGGGACAGTACTCCTACGAGCAGTACTTC,CASSLVGQYSYEQYF
18,once,TRBJ2-1,TRBD1,TRBV9,TGTGCCAGCAGCGTAGGGCCCTTCAACAGGGGGCCGCCCAATGAGCAGTTCTTC,CASSVGPFNRGPPNEQFF
14,NA,TRBJ1-2,NA,TRBV4-3,TGCGCCAGCAGCCTGGACCCCGCGGGCTATGGCTACACCTTC,CASSLDPAGYGYTF